The T cell receptor (beta chain) under discussion was sequenced for a study of shared clonotypes between healthy human individuals. Into CD45RA+ naive and CD45RA-negative memory subsets, the CD4+ cells were split. It was at deep level that the assay was run. Every subset's genomic DNA went evenly onto several immunoSEQ plates. Only in-frame clones appear in the TCRdb table, and some are missing; sequencing was by immunoSEQ multiplex PCR. Of about 2.4 million clones detected, over 85% appear once; the ten largest clones hold approximately 0.37%. Overall study findings and caveats: What rarefaction showed was incomplete sorted-subset sequencing despite large depth.

The CDR3 spans 11 residues. Looked up from germline, CDR1 is MNHEY and CDR2 is SMNVEV (reference sequence). Trimming left V 11 bases short and J 2 bases short, with 9 bases between. Of note for this clone: As yet, its antigen is unknown.

The J gene is TRBJ2-5, the V gene TRBV27; D is ambiguous. The sample consisted of naive CD4+ T cells from PBMCs. Subset meaning: CD45RA+ positively selected. The TCR sequence derives from a man younger than 35 in good health. Some clones in this sample may be carry-over from other donors' samples. CDR3 loop: CAGGDQETQYF. CDR3 in DNA: TGTGCCGGCGGCGATCAAGAGACCCAGTACTTC.